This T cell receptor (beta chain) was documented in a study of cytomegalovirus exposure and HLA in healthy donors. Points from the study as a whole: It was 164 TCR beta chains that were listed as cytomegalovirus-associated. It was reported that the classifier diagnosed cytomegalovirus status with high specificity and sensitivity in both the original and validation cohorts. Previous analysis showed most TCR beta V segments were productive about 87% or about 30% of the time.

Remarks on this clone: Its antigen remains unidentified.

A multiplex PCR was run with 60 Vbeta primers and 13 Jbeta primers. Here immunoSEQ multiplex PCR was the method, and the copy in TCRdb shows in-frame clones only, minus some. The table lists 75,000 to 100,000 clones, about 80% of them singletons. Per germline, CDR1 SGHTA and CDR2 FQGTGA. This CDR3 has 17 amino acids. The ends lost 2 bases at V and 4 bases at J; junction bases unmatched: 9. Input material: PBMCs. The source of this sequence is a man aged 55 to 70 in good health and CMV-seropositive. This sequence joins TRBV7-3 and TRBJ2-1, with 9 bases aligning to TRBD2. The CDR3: CASSLLPGTSSYNEQFF. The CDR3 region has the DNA TGTGCCAGCAGCTTACTACCCGGGACTAGCAGTTACAATGAGCAGTTCTTC.